This T cell receptor (beta chain) comes out of a study of blood T cell repertoires in COVID-19. CDR3 length: 16 residues. Trimming took 4 bases from V and 0 from J; bases not matched to a gene: 6. Per germline, CDR1 SGHRS and CDR2 YFSETQ. With regard to this clone: This specimen includes other DNA sequences encoding the same CDR3.

Sequenced by immunoSEQ multiplex PCR; TCRdb stores in-frame clones only, minus some. The data hold fewer than 250,000 clones, with 70% to 90% observed a single time. The chain combines TRBV5-1 with TRBJ2-1; 8 bases fit TRBD2. Input material: PBMCs or T cells enriched from blood (not recorded which). This TCR was sampled from a woman in her forties or fifties with acute COVID-19. The CDR3 here is CASSRTSGSSYNEQFF. DNA for the CDR3: TGCGCCAGCAGCCGCACTAGCGGCTCCTCCTACAATGAGCAGTTCTTC.